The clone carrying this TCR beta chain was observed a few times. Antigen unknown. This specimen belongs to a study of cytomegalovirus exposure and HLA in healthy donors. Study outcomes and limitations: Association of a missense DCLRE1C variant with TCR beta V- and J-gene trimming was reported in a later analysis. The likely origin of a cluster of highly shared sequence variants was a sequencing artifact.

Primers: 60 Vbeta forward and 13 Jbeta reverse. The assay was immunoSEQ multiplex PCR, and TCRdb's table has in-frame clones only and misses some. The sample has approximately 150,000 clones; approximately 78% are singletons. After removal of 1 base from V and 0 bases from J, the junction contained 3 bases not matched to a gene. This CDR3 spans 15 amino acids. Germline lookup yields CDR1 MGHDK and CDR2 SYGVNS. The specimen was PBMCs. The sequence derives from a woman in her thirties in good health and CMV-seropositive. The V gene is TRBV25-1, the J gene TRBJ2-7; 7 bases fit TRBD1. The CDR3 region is CASSEWTGLSYEQYF. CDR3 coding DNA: TGTGCCAGCAGTGAATGGACAGGACTCTCCTACGAGCAGTACTTC.